These T cell receptor beta chains were read from a single sample in a study of blood T cell repertoires in COVID-19. Profiled with immunoSEQ multiplex PCR; TCRdb holds only in-frame clones, not every one. The sample records about 46,000 clones, approximately 85% being singletons. Sequences were obtained from peripheral blood. The receptors here all came from a man aged 60-69 years with acute or convalescent COVID-19. CDR3s include the opening cysteine and the closing phenylalanine or tryptophan. D genes are given only for firm matches. Part of the rows lack a size; the others show once, few, many or a class for expanded clones.

j_call d_call clone_size v_call cdr3_aa cdr3_nt
TRBJ1-6 TRBD1 once TRBV4-1 CASSPSPGQGLFNSPLHF TGCGCCAGCAGCCCAAGCCCGGGACAGGGGTTGTTCAATTCACCCCTCCACTTT
TRBJ1-4 TRBD1 few TRBV15 CATSRVWTGEQNEKLFF TGTGCCACCAGCAGAGTCTGGACAGGGGAGCAGAATGAAAAACTGTTTTTT
TRBJ2-7 TRBD1 - TRBV5-1 CASSLGQGGGHEQYF TGCGCCAGCAGCCTGGGACAGGGGGGAGGCCACGAGCAGTACTTC
TRBJ2-7 - - TRBV19 CASSISAGNEVYEQYF TGTGCCAGTAGTATTTCGGCAGGGAACGAGGTCTACGAGCAGTACTTC
TRBJ2-7 - - TRBV10-2 CASSESFLRDYEQYF TGCGCCAGCAGTGAGTCCTTCCTTCGGGACTACGAGCAGTACTTC
TRBJ2-7 - - TRBV20-1 CSALGQGQYF TGCAGTGCCCTGGGGCAGGGGCAGTACTTC
TRBJ2-7 TRBD1 - TRBV7-6 CASSSASGTGNYEQYF TGTGCCAGCAGCTCCGCCTCCGGGACAGGCAATTACGAGCAGTACTTC
TRBJ2-7 - once TRBV11-3 CASSLGLRGEQYF TGTGCCAGCAGCTTAGGTCTCCGGGGCGAGCAGTACTTC
TRBJ2-3 - once TRBV7-3 CASSSTRNADTQYF TGTGCCAGCAGCTCCACTAGGAACGCAGATACGCAGTATTTT
TRBJ2-7 TRBD2 - TRBV19 CASSFGTSGRGGQYF TGTGCCAGTAGCTTCGGGACTAGCGGCCGGGGCGGGCAGTACTTC
TRBJ2-5 TRBD2 - TRBV5-4 CASSPGLASRQETQYF TGTGCCAGCAGCCCTGGACTAGCGTCGCGGCAAGAGACCCAGTACTTC
TRBJ1-6 - - TRBV19 CASSPSGGGSPLHF TGTGCCAGTAGTCCGTCCGGGGGTGGGTCACCCCTCCACTTT
TRBJ2-2 - - TRBV28 CAGSFLDSPTGELFF TGTGCCGGCAGTTTTCTGGACTCCCCGACCGGGGAGCTGTTTTTT
TRBJ2-5 - once TRBV24-1 CATSDPSPGDGAQETQYF TGTGCCACCAGTGATCCTTCCCCCGGGGATGGAGCCCAAGAGACCCAGTACTTC
TRBJ2-7 - once TRBV15 CATSNRLDYEQYF TGTGCCACCAGCAATAGACTGGACTACGAGCAGTACTTC
TRBJ2-1 - - TRBV3-1/TRBV3-2 CASSKSLVYVYNEQFF TGTGCCAGCAGCAAGTCCCTTGTCTATGTCTACAATGAGCAGTTCTTC
TRBJ2-1 TRBD1 once TRBV5-1 CASSARLQGIFYNEQFF TGCGCCAGCAGCGCCAGGCTACAGGGGATTTTCTACAATGAGCAGTTCTTC
TRBJ1-1 - - TRBV28 CASSLSAGRGEAFF TGTGCCAGCAGTTTATCTGCTGGGAGGGGTGAAGCTTTCTTT
TRBJ1-1 TRBD1 - TRBV7-3 CASSSDRHTEAFF TGTGCCAGCAGCTCGGACAGGCACACTGAAGCTTTCTTT